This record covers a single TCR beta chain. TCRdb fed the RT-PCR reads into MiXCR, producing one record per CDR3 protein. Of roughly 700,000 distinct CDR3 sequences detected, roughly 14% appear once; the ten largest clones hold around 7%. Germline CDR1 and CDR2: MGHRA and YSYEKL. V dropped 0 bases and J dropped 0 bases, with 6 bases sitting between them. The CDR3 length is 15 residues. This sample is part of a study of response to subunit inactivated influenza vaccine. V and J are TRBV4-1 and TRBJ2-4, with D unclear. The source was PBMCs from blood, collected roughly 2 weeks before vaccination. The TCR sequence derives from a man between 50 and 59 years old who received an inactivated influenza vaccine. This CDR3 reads CASSQDFIAKNIQYF. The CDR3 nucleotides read TGCGCCAGCAGCCAAGATTTTATAGCCAAAAACATTCAGTACTTC.